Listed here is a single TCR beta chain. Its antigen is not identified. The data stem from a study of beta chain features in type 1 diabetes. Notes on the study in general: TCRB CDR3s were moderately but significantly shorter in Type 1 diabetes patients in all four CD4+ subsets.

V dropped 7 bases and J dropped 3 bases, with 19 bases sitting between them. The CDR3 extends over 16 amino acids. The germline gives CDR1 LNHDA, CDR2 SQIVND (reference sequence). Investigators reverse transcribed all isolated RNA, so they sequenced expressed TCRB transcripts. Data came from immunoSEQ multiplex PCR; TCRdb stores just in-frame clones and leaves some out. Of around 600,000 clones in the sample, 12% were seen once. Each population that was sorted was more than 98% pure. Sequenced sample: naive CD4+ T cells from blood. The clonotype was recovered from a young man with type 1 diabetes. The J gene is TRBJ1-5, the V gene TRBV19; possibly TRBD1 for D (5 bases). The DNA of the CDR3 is TGTGCCAGTACCATTAGCGGGGCTCCCGTCAATCAGCCCCAGCATTTT. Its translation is CASTISGAPVNQPQHF.